This TCR beta chain comes out of a study of CD8+CD57+ T cells in acquired aplastic anemia (dated 2018 in TCRdb). As for the study more broadly: Extracted DNA from sorted CD4+ and CD8+ cells averaged around 2.9 ug, ranging from about 0.18 to 27.4 ug. A CD8+CD57+ expansion meant a frequency higher than the mean frequency seen in healthy subjects. Summary of the overall study and its limitations: Patients and healthy controls showed no significant difference in CD8+ Simpson's diversity (P=0.060). Although roughly 30 CD8+ CDR3 sequences were shared by patients and controls, these sequences appeared highly expressed in patients and within the immunodominant clones of patients.

Concerning this clonotype itself: The antigen it recognizes is unknown. The sample holds no much larger clone one base away, and base qualities are not on file.

Genomic DNA served as template for TCR beta VDJ combination and CDR3 sequence profiling. An Illumina HiSeq 2000 was the platform used for TCR repertoire sequencing. The source study handled its data this way. Repertoires were assessed using TRBV/TRBJ rearrangement plots, CDR3 size and DJ length profiles, and Simpson's diversity index. The immunodominant clone was defined as the most abundant DNA sequence in deep sequencing data. CDR3 amino acid sequences were screened for sharing across subjects and were compared with published repertoires and the VDJdb database. Using fastp trimming at Q25 and MiXCR clonotype assembly, TCRdb reanalyzed the public sequencing data and kept in-frame beta chains. A single entry per CDR3 protein holds the most common genes and DNA from its merged rows. These V and J calls rely on TCRdb rather than the paper's analysis. The sample table lists around 430,000 distinct CDR3 sequences, less than 35% of them with a count of one. Of the sample, 0.75% to 0.95% is held by the ten largest clones.

As encoded in the germline V gene (reference sequence), CDR1 is SEHNR while CDR2 is FQNEAQ. The germline ends are 14 bases apart after V is trimmed by 1 base and J by 2 bases. Taken from cysteine to phenylalanine, the CDR3 has 16 residues. Solely the CDR3 DNA is kept, with 48 bases framed from the first base. Flow cytometry had shown CD8+CD57+ cell expansion in the patients selected for sequencing. Severe acquired aplastic anemia was diagnosed in all patients according to International Study of Aplastic Anemia and Agranulocytosis and Camitta criteria. Patients had received no therapy at the time of blood sampling. In the study, sorted CD4+ and CD8+ blood T cells from patients with severe aplastic anemia and from healthy subjects underwent deep sequencing of TCR repertoires. Patients were enrolled under clinicaltrials.gov protocols 00001620, 01623167, 00001397, 00071045, 00081523 and 00961064 in the USA. Ficoll-Paque density gradient centrifugation was used to isolate peripheral blood mononuclear cells. CD4+ and CD8+ T cells were sorted by FACS or magnetic beads before DNA extraction.

Recombination connected TRBV7-9 to TRBJ2-5; a tentative D match to TRBD1 spans 6 bases. The receptor comes from a human donor with aplastic anemia. Sequenced input: sorted CD4+, CD8+, or CD8+CD57+ T cells (not recorded which) from PBMCs. This receptor carries the CDR3 CASSLGYGGRQETQYF. In nucleotides, the sequence is TGTGCCAGCAGCTTAGGTTATGGGGGCAGACAAGAGACCCAGTACTTC.